This TCR beta chain was captured by sequencing in a study of blood T cells in healthy people across ages. Study-level results: Unsorted PBMCs ruled out conclusive naive versus antigen-experienced comparison.

Remarks on this clonotype: Its matching antigen is unknown.

The CDR3 consists of 16 residues. J lost 9 bases, V lost 5 bases, and 12 bases had no gene match. From germline, CDR1 is SGHAT and CDR2 FQNNGV. Next came a second PCR, run for about 7 to 12 cycles, which used a sample-barcoded 5' primer along with a J-beta primer mix. Tags on each cDNA molecule came from a template-switch adaptor with 12 random nucleotides. MiXCR, applied by TCRdb to the 5' RACE reads, yields one record per CDR3 protein. The sample lists 850,000 to 950,000 distinct CDR3 sequences; 29% were seen once. Sequenced: blood. The J gene is TRBJ1-6, the V gene TRBV11-2, with 8 bases identical to TRBD1. This TCR derives from a woman aged 80 or over in good health. CDR3 sequence reads: CASSHSGQGFFSPLHF. The DNA of the CDR3 is TGTGCCAGCAGCCACTCCGGACAGGGATTTTTTTCACCCCTCCACTTT.